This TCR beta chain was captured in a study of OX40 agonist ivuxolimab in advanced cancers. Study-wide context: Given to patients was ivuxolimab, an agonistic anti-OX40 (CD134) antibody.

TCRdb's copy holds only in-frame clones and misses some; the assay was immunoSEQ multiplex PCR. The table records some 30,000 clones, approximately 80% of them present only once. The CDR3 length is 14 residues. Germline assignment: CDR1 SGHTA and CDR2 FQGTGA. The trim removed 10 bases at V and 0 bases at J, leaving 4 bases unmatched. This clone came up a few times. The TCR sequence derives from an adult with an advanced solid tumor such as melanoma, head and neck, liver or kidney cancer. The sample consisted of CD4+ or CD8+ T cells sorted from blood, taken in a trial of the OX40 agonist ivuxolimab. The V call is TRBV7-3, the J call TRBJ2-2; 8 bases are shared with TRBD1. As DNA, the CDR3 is TGTGCCACCAGACAGGGGCCGAACACCGGGGAGCTGTTTTTT. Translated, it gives CATRQGPNTGELFF.